These T cell receptor beta chains were read from a single sample in a study of CD8+ T cells in alopecia areata. Measured with immunoSEQ multiplex PCR; TCRdb has only the in-frame clones, and not every one. The sample includes 200,000 or so clones, 55% to 70% of them seen just once. The sample consisted of CD4+ T cells sorted from blood, taken at week 24, from a patient treated with tofacitinib. These receptors originate from a human donor with alopecia areata. Each CDR3 is given with its conserved first and last residue. Each record gives: D gene, J gene, clone size, V gene, CDR3 DNA, CDR3 protein. D genes are given only for firm matches. Size tells how often a clone was seen (once, few, many) or the class of an expanded clone, and some rows leave it out.

D gene: TRBD2; J gene: TRBJ2-5; clone size: -; V gene: TRBV4-1; CDR3 DNA: TGCGCCAGCAGCCAACTGGGACTAGCGGGGAGCGGAGAGACCCAGTACTTC; CDR3 protein: CASSQLGLAGSGETQYF
D gene: TRBD2; J gene: TRBJ2-5; clone size: -; V gene: TRBV29-1; CDR3 DNA: TGCAGCGTCCAGCGGGGGGCGAGGGAGACCCAGTACTTC; CDR3 protein: CSVQRGARETQYF
D gene: TRBD2; J gene: TRBJ2-3; clone size: -; V gene: TRBV5-4; CDR3 DNA: TGTGCCAGCAGCCCTAGCGGGGGGGCCGCTTATACGCAGTATTTT; CDR3 protein: CASSPSGGAAYTQYF
D gene: -; J gene: TRBJ1-6; clone size: few; V gene: TRBV4-2; CDR3 DNA: TGTGCCAGCAGCCAAGATCTTAGCGGAGATTCACCCCTCCACTTT; CDR3 protein: CASSQDLSGDSPLHF
D gene: TRBD1; J gene: TRBJ1-1; clone size: -; V gene: TRBV29-1; CDR3 DNA: TGCAGCGTTGACGGGACAGGACGACGAATGAACACTGAAGCTTTCTTT; CDR3 protein: CSVDGTGRRMNTEAFF
D gene: -; J gene: TRBJ1-1; clone size: -; V gene: TRBV28; CDR3 DNA: TGTGCCAGCACCCTCGCCGGAAGTTGGACTGAAGCTTTCTTT; CDR3 protein: CASTLAGSWTEAFF
D gene: -; J gene: TRBJ1-2; clone size: -; V gene: TRBV9; CDR3 DNA: TGTGCCAGCAGCGCCTCTGGAGGGAACTATGGCTACACCTTC; CDR3 protein: CASSASGGNYGYTF
D gene: TRBD1; J gene: TRBJ2-7; clone size: -; V gene: TRBV5-4; CDR3 DNA: TGTGCCAGCAGCTTGGGAGGGACAGGCTCCTACGAGCAGTACTTC; CDR3 protein: CASSLGGTGSYEQYF
D gene: -; J gene: TRBJ1-1; clone size: -; V gene: TRBV28; CDR3 DNA: TGTGCCAGCAGAGTTCTCGTCAGCCCGGGGCGGTTGAACACTGAAGCTTTCTTT; CDR3 protein: CASRVLVSPGRLNTEAFF
D gene: -; J gene: TRBJ2-4; clone size: once; V gene: TRBV9; CDR3 DNA: TGTGCCAGCAGTCGCGATAGCATTCAGTACTTC; CDR3 protein: CASSRDSIQYF
D gene: TRBD1; J gene: TRBJ1-5; clone size: -; V gene: TRBV7-6; CDR3 DNA: TGTGCCAGCAGCTTAGGACAGGGGGTGGGCAATCAGCCCCAGCATTTT; CDR3 protein: CASSLGQGVGNQPQHF
D gene: -; J gene: TRBJ2-1; clone size: few; V gene: TRBV4-3; CDR3 DNA: TGCGCCAGCAGCCAAGTTGAGGGTAGTGAGCAGTTCTTC; CDR3 protein: CASSQVEGSEQFF
D gene: TRBD2; J gene: TRBJ2-1; clone size: -; V gene: TRBV2; CDR3 DNA: TGTGCCAGCAGACACCGGACTAGCGGGGATACTGGGCAGTTCTTC; CDR3 protein: CASRHRTSGDTGQFF
D gene: -; J gene: TRBJ2-1; clone size: -; V gene: TRBV5-1; CDR3 DNA: TGCGCCAGCAGCTTGGCGGTAGCGGCGTCCTACAATGAGCAGTTCTTC; CDR3 protein: CASSLAVAASYNEQFF
D gene: TRBD1; J gene: TRBJ1-2; clone size: few; V gene: TRBV25-1; CDR3 DNA: TGTGCCAGCAGTTTCGGACAGGGGGCTGGCTACACCTTC; CDR3 protein: CASSFGQGAGYTF
D gene: -; J gene: TRBJ2-7; clone size: -; V gene: TRBV5-1; CDR3 DNA: TGCGCCAGCAGCCCCCAGGGAGACCCCTACGAGCAGTACTTC; CDR3 protein: CASSPQGDPYEQYF
D gene: -; J gene: TRBJ1-5; clone size: -; V gene: TRBV18; CDR3 DNA: TGTGCCAGCTCACTATCTGAGGGTCAGCTCCAGCCCCAGCATTTT; CDR3 protein: CASSLSEGQLQPQHF
D gene: -; J gene: TRBJ1-1; clone size: few; V gene: TRBV19; CDR3 DNA: TGTGCCAGTAGTCAGGGTAGGGGCACTGAAGCTTTCTTT; CDR3 protein: CASSQGRGTEAFF
D gene: TRBD1; J gene: TRBJ1-1; clone size: -; V gene: TRBV29-1; CDR3 DNA: TGCAGCGTCACCGGGACAGGGACGGACACTGAAGCTTTCTTT; CDR3 protein: CSVTGTGTDTEAFF
D gene: -; J gene: TRBJ1-1; clone size: -; V gene: TRBV7-6; CDR3 DNA: TGTGCCAGCAGCTTAAGCGGGGGGAACACTGAAGCTTTCTTT; CDR3 protein: CASSLSGGNTEAFF
D gene: TRBD2; J gene: TRBJ2-4; clone size: -; V gene: TRBV7-2; CDR3 DNA: TGTGCCAGCAGCTTAGCTTCGGGAGGGCCTGACATTCAGTACTTC; CDR3 protein: CASSLASGGPDIQYF
D gene: -; J gene: TRBJ1-1; clone size: -; V gene: TRBV19; CDR3 DNA: TGTGCCAGTAGTACCACCTCAGGGGAGGCGGAAGCTTTCTTT; CDR3 protein: CASSTTSGEAEAFF
D gene: -; J gene: TRBJ1-1; clone size: -; V gene: TRBV18; CDR3 DNA: TGTGCCAGCTCACCACCCAGCTGGAGTGAAGCTTTCTTT; CDR3 protein: CASSPPSWSEAFF
D gene: TRBD2; J gene: TRBJ2-7; clone size: -; V gene: TRBV10-3; CDR3 DNA: TGTGCCACCTCCATTACTAGCGGAAGCTCCTACGAGCAGTACTTC; CDR3 protein: CATSITSGSSYEQYF
D gene: -; J gene: TRBJ1-1; clone size: few; V gene: TRBV25-1; CDR3 DNA: TGTGCCAGCGTGGACGTGACGAACACTGAAGCTTTCTTT; CDR3 protein: CASVDVTNTEAFF
D gene: TRBD1; J gene: TRBJ2-3; clone size: -; V gene: TRBV19; CDR3 DNA: TGTGCCAGTACTTTCAAGGGACAGTTAGCAGATACGCAGTATTTT; CDR3 protein: CASTFKGQLADTQYF
D gene: -; J gene: TRBJ2-6; clone size: few; V gene: TRBV4-3; CDR3 DNA: TGCGCCAGCAGCCAAGATCCGGCAGGGTGGGCCAACGTCCTGACTTTC; CDR3 protein: CASSQDPAGWANVLTF
D gene: -; J gene: TRBJ2-5; clone size: -; V gene: TRBV11-2; CDR3 DNA: TGTGCCAGCAGCTTATCTGGTCATCAAGAGACCCAGTACTTC; CDR3 protein: CASSLSGHQETQYF
D gene: -; J gene: TRBJ2-7; clone size: -; V gene: TRBV18; CDR3 DNA: TGTGCCAGCTCACCACTAGGGAGCGAGCAGTACTTC; CDR3 protein: CASSPLGSEQYF
D gene: -; J gene: TRBJ2-3; clone size: -; V gene: TRBV18; CDR3 DNA: TGTGCCAGCTCACTGGGGGCGGCCGGCACAGATACGCAGTATTTT; CDR3 protein: CASSLGAAGTDTQYF
D gene: -; J gene: TRBJ2-2; clone size: -; V gene: TRBV5-1; CDR3 DNA: TGCGCCAGCAGCAGCGGACGGATTTTGGCCGGGGAGCTGTTTTTT; CDR3 protein: CASSSGRILAGELFF
D gene: TRBD1; J gene: TRBJ2-7; clone size: -; V gene: TRBV14; CDR3 DNA: TGTGCCAGCAGCCACGACAGGGGTCCCTACGAGCAGTACTTC; CDR3 protein: CASSHDRGPYEQYF
D gene: TRBD2; J gene: TRBJ2-1; clone size: -; V gene: TRBV28; CDR3 DNA: TGTGCCAGCAGTTTGGGTGGGAGGGCCTTTGTGTATGAGCAGTTCTTC; CDR3 protein: CASSLGGRAFVYEQFF
D gene: TRBD1; J gene: TRBJ2-5; clone size: -; V gene: TRBV5-1; CDR3 DNA: TGCGCCAGCAGCTTGATTAAAACAGGGGTCGGGGAGACCCAGTACTTC; CDR3 protein: CASSLIKTGVGETQYF
D gene: TRBD2; J gene: TRBJ2-4; clone size: -; V gene: TRBV7-9; CDR3 DNA: TGTGCCAGCAGCCCACGGGGGGGGCCCGAAGACATTCAGTACTTC; CDR3 protein: CASSPRGGPEDIQYF
D gene: -; J gene: TRBJ2-7; clone size: few; V gene: TRBV29-1; CDR3 DNA: TGCAGCGCCTCAGCCGGGGGGCGCTACGAGCAGTACTTC; CDR3 protein: CSASAGGRYEQYF
D gene: TRBD2; J gene: TRBJ2-1; clone size: -; V gene: TRBV4-3; CDR3 DNA: TGCGCCAGCAGCCAAGATTTGGGACTAGCGGGCCTACGGGAGCAGTTCTTC; CDR3 protein: CASSQDLGLAGLREQFF
D gene: -; J gene: TRBJ2-6; clone size: -; V gene: TRBV15; CDR3 DNA: TGTGCCACCAGCAGAGTCAGGGGGGTCTCTGGGGCCAACGTCCTGACTTTC; CDR3 protein: CATSRVRGVSGANVLTF
D gene: TRBD2; J gene: TRBJ2-7; clone size: -; V gene: TRBV5-4; CDR3 DNA: TGTGCCAGCAGCTTGGCGGGGGGGAGCTCCTACGAGCAGTACTTC; CDR3 protein: CASSLAGGSSYEQYF
D gene: -; J gene: TRBJ2-3; clone size: -; V gene: TRBV7-2; CDR3 DNA: TGTGCCAGCAGCTTAGACGGGGGAAGCACAGATACGCAGTATTTT; CDR3 protein: CASSLDGGSTDTQYF
D gene: TRBD1; J gene: TRBJ2-5; clone size: -; V gene: TRBV13; CDR3 DNA: TGTGCCAGCAGCTTATTCAACCCCGACAGGGTTGGTCCGGAGACCCAGTACTTC; CDR3 protein: CASSLFNPDRVGPETQYF
D gene: TRBD1; J gene: TRBJ1-2; clone size: -; V gene: TRBV5-1; CDR3 DNA: TGCGCCAGCAGCTTGGGACAGGGGTTTTACTATGGCTACACCTTC; CDR3 protein: CASSLGQGFYYGYTF
D gene: -; J gene: TRBJ1-1; clone size: -; V gene: TRBV7-9; CDR3 DNA: TGTGCCAGCAGCCCGATGGGGGGGGACCGTCATCGGGCTGAAGCTTTCTTT; CDR3 protein: CASSPMGGDRHRAEAFF
D gene: TRBD2; J gene: TRBJ2-7; clone size: -; V gene: TRBV2; CDR3 DNA: TGTGCCAGCAGTGAGGCCAGGGAGGGCGAGCAGTACTTC; CDR3 protein: CASSEAREGEQYF
D gene: TRBD1; J gene: TRBJ1-1; clone size: few; V gene: TRBV6-5; CDR3 DNA: TGTGCCAGCACTCTCAGGGGGATGAACACTGAAGCTTTCTTT; CDR3 protein: CASTLRGMNTEAFF
D gene: -; J gene: TRBJ2-1; clone size: -; V gene: TRBV6-5; CDR3 DNA: TGTGCCAGCAGGCGGGACTCCTACAATGAGCAGTTCTTC; CDR3 protein: CASRRDSYNEQFF
D gene: TRBD2; J gene: TRBJ2-1; clone size: few; V gene: TRBV9; CDR3 DNA: TGTGCCAGCAGCGTAGACCTAGCGGGAGCTCGGGAGCAGTTCTTC; CDR3 protein: CASSVDLAGAREQFF
D gene: -; J gene: TRBJ2-3; clone size: -; V gene: TRBV19; CDR3 DNA: TGTGCCAGTAGTAAAACAGGAAGCACAGATACGCAGTATTTT; CDR3 protein: CASSKTGSTDTQYF